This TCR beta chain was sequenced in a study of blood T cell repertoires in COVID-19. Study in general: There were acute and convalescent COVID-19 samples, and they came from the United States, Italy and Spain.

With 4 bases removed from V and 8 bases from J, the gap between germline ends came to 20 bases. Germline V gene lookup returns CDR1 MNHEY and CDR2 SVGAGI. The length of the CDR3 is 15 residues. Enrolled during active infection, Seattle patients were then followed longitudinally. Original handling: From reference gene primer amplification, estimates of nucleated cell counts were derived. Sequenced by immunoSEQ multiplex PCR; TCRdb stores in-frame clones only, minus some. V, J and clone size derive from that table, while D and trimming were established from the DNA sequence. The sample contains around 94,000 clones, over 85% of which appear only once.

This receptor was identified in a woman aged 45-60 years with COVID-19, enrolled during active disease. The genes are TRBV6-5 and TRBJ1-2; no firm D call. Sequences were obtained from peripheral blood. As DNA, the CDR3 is TGTGCCAGCAGTTTCTACCCTGAGGGCGTCGGCGGCTACACCTTC. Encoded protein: CASSFYPEGVGGYTF.